The clone carrying this T cell receptor (beta chain) was counted a few times. This entry is derived from a study of blood T cell repertoires in COVID-19. Profiled with immunoSEQ multiplex PCR; TCRdb holds only in-frame clones, not every one. The sample comprises approximately 60,000 clones, approximately 80% of which are singletons, and roughly 22% rests with the top ten. The sequence was obtained from an elderly woman with active or convalescent COVID-19. Material: peripheral blood.

The DNA for the CDR3 is TGTGCCAGCAGCTTAGAACAGGGAAAGGACACCGGGGAGCTGTTTTTT. Translating it yields CASSLEQGKDTGELFF. This rearrangement joins TRBV7-6 to TRBJ2-2; D possibly corresponds to TRBD1 (6 bases). V shed 1 base and J shed 3 bases, with 12 bases lying between them. The CDR3 totals 16 residues. The germline gives CDR1 SGHVS, CDR2 FNYEAQ. Using reference TRBV7-6 and TRBJ2-2 for the parts outside the CDR3, the full variable domain is GAGVSQSPRYKVTKRGQDVALRCDPISGHVSLYWYRQALGQGPEFLTYFNYEAQQDKSGLPNDRFSAERPEGSISTLTIQRTEQRDSAMYRCASSLEQGKDTGELFFGEGSRLTVL.